A selection of T cell receptor beta chains follows, all from one sample in a study of T-cell memory formation after mild COVID-19. TCRdb recomputed calls from the 5' RACE reads with MiXCR, one row per CDR3 protein. This repertoire shows about 410,000 distinct CDR3 sequences, about a sixth found once; its top ten account for around a fifth. The specimen was PBMCs or a T cell subset sorted from them (not recorded which). These receptor sequences come from a man aged 18 to 35 who had mild COVID-19 (a few samples of this study predate the infection). Cell type and time point are not known. The CDR3 runs from the conserved cysteine through the conserved F or W. Fields, in order: V gene, J gene, clone size, D gene, CDR3 length, CDR3 DNA, CDR3 protein. The D gene is left open where the match is weak. Clone sizes are given selectively: once, few, many, or a class where the clone is expanded.

TRBV5-1,TRBJ1-1,many,NA,13,TGTGCCAGCAGCCCGGGAGTGAACACTGAAGCTTTCTTT,CASSPGVNTEAFF
TRBV4-3,TRBJ2-1,few,TRBD1,15,TGCGCCAGCAGACGCGGACAGGGAGCCTACAATGAGCAGTTCTTC,CASRRGQGAYNEQFF
TRBV5-1,TRBJ2-6,NA,TRBD1,18,TGCGCCAGCAGCTTTACGACAGGGGCAGGCTCTGGGGCCAACGTCCTGACTTTC,CASSFTTGAGSGANVLTF
TRBV5-6,TRBJ1-2,NA,NA,14,TGTGCCAGCAGCTTGGCATTTGGGGACCATGGCTACACCTTC,CASSLAFGDHGYTF
TRBV19,TRBJ2-1,NA,NA,16,TGTGCCAGTAGTATAGTACGTGGGGATTTCTACAATGAGCAGTTCTTC,CASSIVRGDFYNEQFF
TRBV7-2,TRBJ2-7,few,NA,14,TGTGCCAGCAGCACCGCAGGACAGTTGTACGAGCAGTACTTC,CASSTAGQLYEQYF
TRBV5-6,TRBJ1-6,NA,NA,14,TGTGCCAGCACCCTGACGGGGCGGAATTCACCCCTCCACTTT,CASTLTGRNSPLHF
TRBV4-3,TRBJ2-3,few,TRBD2,16,TGCGCCAGCAGCCGGGCCGGGACTAGCGGTACAGATACGCAGTATTTT,CASSRAGTSGTDTQYF
TRBV7-8,TRBJ2-3,few,TRBD2,14,TGTGCCAGCAGCCGACTAGCGGGCACAGATACGCAGTATTTT,CASSRLAGTDTQYF
TRBV15,TRBJ1-6,NA,NA,15,TGTGCCACCAGCAGCCGCCCCGTGGGCAATTCACCCCTCCACTTT,CATSSRPVGNSPLHF
TRBV5-5,TRBJ1-4,few,NA,14,TGTGCCAGCAGCCCGGTAGGGAGTAATGAAAAACTGTTTTTT,CASSPVGSNEKLFF
TRBV12-3/TRBV12-4,TRBJ2-5,NA,NA,13,TGTGCCAGCAGGACAGGCCCCCGGGAGACCCAGTACTTC,CASRTGPRETQYF
TRBV7-8,TRBJ2-1,few,NA,16,TGTGCCAGCAGCTTAGAGTACGGTATCTCCTACAATGAGCAGTTCTTC,CASSLEYGISYNEQFF
TRBV5-1,TRBJ2-1,few,NA,15,TGCGCCAGCAGCTTGGGTCAGGAAGTACCCCATGAGCAGTTCTTC,CASSLGQEVPHEQFF
TRBV7-8,TRBJ2-1,NA,TRBD2,13,TGTGCCGCGGGGGGGACCAGCTACAATGAGCAGTTCTTC,CAAGGTSYNEQFF
TRBV12-3/TRBV12-4,TRBJ2-1,few,NA,13,TGTGCCAGCACCAATACTAGGGTCCATGAGCAGTTCTTC,CASTNTRVHEQFF
TRBV12-3/TRBV12-4,TRBJ2-1,NA,NA,14,TGTGCCAGCAGTTTAAATGGGGCCTACAATGAGCAGTTCTTC,CASSLNGAYNEQFF
TRBV4-1,TRBJ1-2,NA,NA,15,TGCGCCAGCAGCCAAGCTTCCACGGTGAACTATGGCTACACCTTC,CASSQASTVNYGYTF
TRBV4-3,TRBJ1-1,few,NA,15,TGCGCCAGCAGCCAAGCGAATTTGGGCAACACTGAAGCTTTCTTT,CASSQANLGNTEAFF